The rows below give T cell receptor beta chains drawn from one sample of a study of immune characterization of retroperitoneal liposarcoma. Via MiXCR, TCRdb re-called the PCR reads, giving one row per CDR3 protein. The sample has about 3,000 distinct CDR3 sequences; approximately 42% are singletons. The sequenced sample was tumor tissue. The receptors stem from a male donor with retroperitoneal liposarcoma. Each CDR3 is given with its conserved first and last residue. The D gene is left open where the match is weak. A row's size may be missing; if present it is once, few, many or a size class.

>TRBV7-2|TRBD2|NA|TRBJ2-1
CASSLGPPGGSSYNEQFF
TGTGCCAGCAGCTTAGGCCCGCCCGGCGGGAGTTCCTACAATGAGCAGTTCTTC
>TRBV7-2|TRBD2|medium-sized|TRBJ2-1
CASSPTLGLEQFF
TGTGCCAGCAGCCCGACCCTGGGACTAGAGCAGTTCTTC
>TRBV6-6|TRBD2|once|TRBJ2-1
CASSYSSAGVGNEQFF
TGTGCCAGCAGTTACTCTTCCGCGGGAGTAGGCAATGAGCAGTTCTTC
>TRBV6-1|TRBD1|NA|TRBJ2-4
CASSPEPGGAKNIQYF
TGTGCCAGCAGCCCGGAACCAGGGGGTGCCAAAAACATTCAGTACTTC
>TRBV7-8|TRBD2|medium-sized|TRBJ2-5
CASSTSGRGETQYF
TGTGCCAGCAGCACAAGCGGGAGAGGAGAGACCCAGTACTTC
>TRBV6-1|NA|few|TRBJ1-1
CASTEARGRSPIF
TGTGCCAGCACCGAAGCACGGGGACGGAGTCCTATCTTT
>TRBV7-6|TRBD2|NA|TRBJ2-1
CASSISGIYNEQFF
TGTGCCAGCAGCATTAGCGGGATCTACAATGAGCAGTTCTTC
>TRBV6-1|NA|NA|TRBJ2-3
CASSEGGHLGGDTQYF
TGTGCCAGCAGTGAAGGGGGCCACTTAGGGGGAGATACGCAGTATTTT
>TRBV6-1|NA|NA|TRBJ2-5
CASSESQANQETQYF
TGTGCCAGCAGTGAATCACAGGCAAACCAAGAGACCCAGTACTTC
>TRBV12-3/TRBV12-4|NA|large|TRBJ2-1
CASSFVRHEQFF
TGTGCCAGCAGTTTCGTCCGGCATGAGCAGTTCTTC
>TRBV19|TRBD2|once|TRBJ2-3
CASSFGLAGGGDTQYF
TGTGCCAGTAGTTTCGGACTAGCGGGAGGGGGAGATACGCAGTATTTT
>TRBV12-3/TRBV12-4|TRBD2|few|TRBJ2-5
CASSSGLAGQGETQYF
TGTGCCAGCAGCTCGGGACTAGCGGGACAGGGAGAGACCCAGTACTTC
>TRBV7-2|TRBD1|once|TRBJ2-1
CASSRRQGPYEQFF
TGTGCCAGCAGCCGCAGACAGGGCCCCTACGAGCAGTTCTTC
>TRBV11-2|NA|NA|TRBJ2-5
CASSLRIGQETQYF
TGTGCCAGCAGCTTAAGGATCGGCCAAGAGACCCAGTACTTC
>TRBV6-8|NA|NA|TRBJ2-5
CASSGGLLQETQYF
TGTGCCAGCAGTGGCGGTCTTCTCCAAGAGACCCAGTACTTC
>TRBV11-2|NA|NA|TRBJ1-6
CASSLYEGKGSPLHF
TGTGCCAGCAGCTTATACGAGGGAAAGGGCTCACCCCTCCACTTT
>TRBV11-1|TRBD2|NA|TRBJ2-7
CASRATASGSYEQYF
TGTGCCAGCAGGGCGACTGCTAGCGGGAGCTATGAGCAGTACTTC
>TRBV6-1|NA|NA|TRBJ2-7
CASSDGGRNYEQYF
TGTGCCAGCAGTGACGGCGGCAGAAACTACGAGCAGTACTTC
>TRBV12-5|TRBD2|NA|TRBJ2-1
CASGSQRGTYNEQFF
TGTGCTAGTGGTTCTCAGCGGGGAACCTACAATGAGCAGTTCTTC
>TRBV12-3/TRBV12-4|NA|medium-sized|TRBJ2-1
CASSFAGTSNNEQFF
TGTGCCAGCAGTTTTGCAGGGACCTCAAACAATGAGCAGTTCTTC
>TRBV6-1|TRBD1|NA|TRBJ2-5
CASSNAGGLETQYF
TGTGCCAGCAGTAACGCAGGGGGCTTAGAGACCCAGTACTTC
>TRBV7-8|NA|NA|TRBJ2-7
CASSLGGDIRRYEQYF
TGTGCCAGCAGCTTAGGCGGGGACATCCGACGCTACGAGCAGTACTTC
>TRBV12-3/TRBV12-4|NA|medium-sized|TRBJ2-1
CASSLSPLPQVGIQFF
TGTGCCAGCAGTTTATCTCCTCTTCCCCAAGTAGGCATTCAGTTCTTC
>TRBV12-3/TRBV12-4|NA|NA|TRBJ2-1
CASSLAGGSYNEQFF
TGTGCCAGCAGTTTAGCTGGGGGGTCCTACAATGAGCAGTTCTTC
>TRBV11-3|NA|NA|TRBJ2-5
CASSLAPPRNEQYF
TGTGCCAGCAGCTTAGCCCCTCCGAGGAATGAGCAGTACTTC
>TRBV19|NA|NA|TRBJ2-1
CASSIINEQFF
TGTGCCAGTAGTATAATCAATGAGCAGTTCTTC
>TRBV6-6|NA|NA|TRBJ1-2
CASSYRGRGDYGYTF
TGTGCCAGCAGTTACCGTGGCAGGGGAGACTATGGCTACACCTTC
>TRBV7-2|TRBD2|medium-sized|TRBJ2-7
CASSPSGRLARFEQYF
TGTGCCAGCAGCCCCTCCGGGAGACTAGCTCGCTTCGAGCAGTACTTC
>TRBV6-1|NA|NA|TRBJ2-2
CASSEALPGTGELFF
TGTGCCAGCAGTGAAGCGCTCCCAGGAACCGGGGAGCTGTTTTTT
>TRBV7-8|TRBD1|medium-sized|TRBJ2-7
CASSSLADRAYEQYF
TGTGCCAGCAGCTCCCTCGCCGACAGGGCCTACGAGCAGTACTTC
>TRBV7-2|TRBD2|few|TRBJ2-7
CASSLAGYNEQYF
TGTGCCAGCAGCCTAGCGGGTTACAATGAGCAGTACTTC
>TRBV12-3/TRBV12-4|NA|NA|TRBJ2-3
CASSAHYGGEDTQYF
TGTGCCAGCAGTGCCCACTATGGGGGAGAAGATACGCAGTATTTT
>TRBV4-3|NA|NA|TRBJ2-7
CASSQAGVEQYF
TGCGCCAGCAGCCAAGCAGGGGTTGAGCAGTACTTC
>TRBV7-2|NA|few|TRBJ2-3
CASSLLASTADTQYF
TGTGCCAGCAGCTTACTAGCTTCCACCGCAGATACGCAGTATTTT
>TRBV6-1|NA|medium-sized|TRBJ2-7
CASSDKYRGKYEQYF
TGTGCCAGCAGTGATAAGTACAGAGGAAAGTACGAGCAGTACTTC
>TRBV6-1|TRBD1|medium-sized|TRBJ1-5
CASSAFGTGASNQPQHF
TGTGCCAGCAGTGCGTTCGGGACAGGGGCGAGCAATCAGCCCCAGCATTTT
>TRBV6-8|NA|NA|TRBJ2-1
CASSPASLGEVDEQFF
TGTGCCAGCAGCCCCGCGAGCTTGGGAGAGGTGGATGAGCAGTTCTTC
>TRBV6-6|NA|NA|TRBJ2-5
CASSPGFEQETQYF
TGTGCCAGCAGCCCGGGTTTTGAACAAGAGACCCAGTACTTC
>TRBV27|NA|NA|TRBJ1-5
CASSAVPGPQHF
TGTGCCAGCAGTGCAGTCCCGGGTCCCCAGCATTTT
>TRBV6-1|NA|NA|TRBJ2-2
CASSETLGELFF
TGTGCCAGCAGTGAGACACTCGGGGAGCTGTTTTTT
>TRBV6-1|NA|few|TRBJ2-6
CASSEASGANVLTF
TGTGCCAGCAGTGAAGCCTCTGGGGCCAACGTCCTGACTTTC
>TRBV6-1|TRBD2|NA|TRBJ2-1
CASSYERGGFYNEQFF
TGTGCCAGCAGTTACGAGCGCGGGGGGTTCTACAATGAGCAGTTCTTC
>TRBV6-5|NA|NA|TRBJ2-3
CASSYPDTQYF
TGTGCCAGCAGTTACCCAGATACGCAGTATTTT
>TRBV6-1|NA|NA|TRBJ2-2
CASSAFQGSSTGELFF
TGTGCCAGCAGTGCGTTTCAGGGATCTTCCACCGGGGAGCTGTTTTTT